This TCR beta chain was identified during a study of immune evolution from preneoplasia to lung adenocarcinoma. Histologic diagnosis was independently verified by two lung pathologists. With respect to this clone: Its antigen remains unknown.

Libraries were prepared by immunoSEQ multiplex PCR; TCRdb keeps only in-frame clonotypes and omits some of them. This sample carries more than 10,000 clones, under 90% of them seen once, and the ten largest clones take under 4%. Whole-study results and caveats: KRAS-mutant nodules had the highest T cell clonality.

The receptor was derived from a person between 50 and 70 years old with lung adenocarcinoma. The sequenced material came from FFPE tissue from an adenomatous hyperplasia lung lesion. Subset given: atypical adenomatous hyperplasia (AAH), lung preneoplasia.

CDR3 residues: CASGTTVGGTIYF. For the CDR3, the DNA is TGTGCCAGCGGAACGACAGTTGGGGGGACCATATATTTT. The V and J genes are TRBV6-5 and TRBJ1-3; D is perhaps TRBD1 (5 bases). The V gene's germline CDR1 is MNHEY and CDR2 SVGAGI. CDR3 length: 13 residues. Trimming took 8 bases from V and 10 from J, leaving 18 bases between them.